This T cell receptor beta chain was recorded in a study of OX40 agonist ivuxolimab in advanced cancers. Background for the entire study: Ivuxolimab was an agonistic, fully human IgG2 monoclonal antibody directed against OX40 (CD134), a costimulatory receptor. The dose-escalation cohort was about 87% male with a mean age of approximately 59 years, ranging from about 23 to 85. Of the roughly 52 dose-escalation patients, hepatocellular carcinoma was present in about 20, melanoma in roughly 15, renal cell carcinoma in 9 and head and neck cancer in 9. Intravenous ivuxolimab was administered to patients every 2 weeks at six dose levels: 0.01, 0.1, 0.3, 1.5, 3 and 10 mg/kg. The point of sequencing TCRbeta in the periphery was to test whether ivuxolimab changed TCR sequence diversity and drove clonal T-cell expansion. Prior anti-PD-1, anti-PD-L1 or anti-CTLA-4 therapy was permitted, and checkpoint inhibitors had been received by about 44% of dose-escalation patients. The paper reports the monotherapy dose-escalation portion (N of about 47 patients) of the phase I ivuxolimab trial. Partial responses were achieved by three dose-escalation patients, of whom one had hepatocellular carcinoma and two had cutaneous melanoma.

CDR1 and CDR2 are read off the germline V gene as SGHTA and FQGNSA. V is clipped by 8 bases and J by 4 bases, and the sequence between their germline boundaries is 30 bases long. The CDR3 goes from the cysteine to the phenylalanine over 18 residues. The CDR3 DNA has 54 bases and is translated from base 1. Genomic DNA was isolated from the sorted cells so that the TCRbeta CDR3 region could be sequenced. TCRbeta CDR3 regions were sequenced using the immunoSEQ Assay. TCRdb carries this immuneACCESS record with in-frame sequences only. Its versions omit some clonotypes, under half of them owing to an unresolved V gene in the studies checked, with the rest unexplained. The sample yields approximately 100,000 clones; roughly 91% were counted once. The ten top clones hold 0.25% to 0.35% of the sample. Points on this clone: No cognate antigen has been identified for it. Per-base quality was not reported, and no clone a single base away is much larger than it.

Patients with autoimmune disease history or receiving systemic immunosuppression were excluded from the trial. In every dose cohort, peripheral blood was drawn for TCR sequencing at baseline, cycle 4 day 1, and cycle 7 day 1. Samples came from an open-label, multicenter, first-in-human phase I dose-escalation trial of ivuxolimab. The trial enrolled adults with locally advanced or metastatic head and neck squamous cell, hepatocellular, melanoma or renal cell carcinoma. CD4+ and CD8+ T cells were sorted separately from peripheral blood before TCR sequencing. Overall study outcomes, separate from this receptor: At doses of 0.1 to 3.0 mg/kg, clonal expansion of both CD4+ and CD8+ T cells in blood was seen between baseline and week 6. Low levels of normalized T-cell clonal expansion were also seen in some nonresponding patients. Antigen specificity was not determined for the clonally expanded peripheral T cells. Partial responders in the 0.1-3.0 mg/kg groups had among the lowest normalized peripheral clonal expansion, especially among CD8+ T cells. After ivuxolimab, more expanded clones were found on average in CD8+ T cells than in CD4+ T cells.

The source was CD4+ or CD8+ T cells sorted from blood, collected in a trial of the OX40 agonist ivuxolimab. This sequence originates from an adult with an advanced solid tumor such as melanoma, head and neck, liver or kidney cancer. This chain is built from TRBV7-2 and TRBJ2-7; the D gene is perhaps TRBD1, on 5 matching bases. The sequenced DNA: TGTGCCAGCGCCTCAGCAGGTGTCTCGACAGACGCCTTGTACGAGCAGTACTTC. Translated, this is CASASAGVSTDALYEQYF.